A selection of T cell receptor beta chains follows, all from one sample in a study of regulatory T cells in long-lasting Graves disease. One entry per CDR3 protein results from TCRdb running MiXCR on the multiplex PCR reads. The table includes 300,000 to 350,000 distinct CDR3 sequences, about 18% detected once. The sequencing here drew on peripheral blood mononuclear cells (PBMCs), taken when the disease was refractory, from a patient treated with antithyroid drugs. Source of these receptors: a female donor with Graves disease. Each CDR3 is given with its conserved first and last residue. Each record gives: D gene, V gene, CDR3 length, CDR3 protein. D genes are given only for firm matches.

. TRBV12-3/TRBV12-4 12 CASSGGPGEQFF
. TRBV4-1 14 CASSQFGPGVAQYF
. TRBV5-1 15 CASSLGAGLEEKLFF
. TRBV20-1 14 CSARDNYEDTEAFF
. TRBV7-8 17 CASSVGPSSYSNQPQHF
. TRBV20-1 15 CSARTGFTDAREQYF
. TRBV7-2 14 CASSRTRSYNEQFF
TRBD1 TRBV19 17 CASSRGPERGPGNEQFF
. TRBV20-1 13 CSANPTGVGEQYF
. TRBV5-4 15 CASSLSSLPNYGYTF
. TRBV19 15 CASSYFFGDSYEQYF
. TRBV3-1 15 CASSQGFGAAYEQYF
. TRBV7-8 16 CASSLAPGTVNTEAFF
. TRBV4-2 12 CASSQEDYGYTF
. TRBV4-3 16 CASSQTFEYSNQPQHF
. TRBV11-2 16 CASSSTGGLRLNEQYF
. TRBV13 12 CASSFQRIGYTF
. TRBV5-1 14 CASTRREAMETQYF
. TRBV20-1 15 CSATKAGEGNTEAFF
. TRBV20-1 11 CSARDFHEQYF
. TRBV4-3 13 CASSEQGKTTQYF
. TRBV7-9 13 CASSPTGMGGMYF
. TRBV7-2 13 CASSLGAVETQYF
. TRBV20-1 13 CSASRQGTYEQYF
TRBD1 TRBV7-9 14 CASSLVDRGYEQYF
. TRBV28 15 CASSSQARAGYEQYF
. TRBV11-3 17 CASSLSFVGTRQETQYF
TRBD1 TRBV30 15 CAWSRGQGMSEKLFF
TRBD2 TRBV2 18 CASSDQFTASGVTDTQYF
. TRBV6-1 15 CASRHSVFNTGELFF
. TRBV12-3/TRBV12-4 15 CASSGGSEANQPQHF
TRBD1 TRBV6-1 15 CASRKGQGAPYGYTF
. TRBV6-2/TRBV6-3 12 CASSEGTDTQYF
. TRBV19 15 CASSSGQLLFYGYTF
. TRBV20-1 11 CSASRQNEQYF
TRBD1 TRBV7-3 15 CASSRTGGEFGELFF
. TRBV5-5 14 CASSSGQKWETQYF
TRBD1 TRBV27 16 CASSLLPGQGFNEQYF
. TRBV3-1 15 CASSQAWGHNYGYTF
. TRBV6-5 13 CASRYLRDDGYTF
. TRBV28 12 CASSSLGPEQYF